This passage covers 24 T cell receptor beta chains from one sample sequenced in a study of T-cell reconstitution after alpha-beta-depleted transplantation in children. Unique molecular identifiers were incorporated during preparation of the TCRbeta library. Each CDR3 protein is one row after TCRdb ran MiXCR on the PCR reads. The sample yields roughly 100,000 distinct CDR3 sequences, about 8% seen once. Sequenced material: PBMCs, taken before TCRalphabeta/CD19-depleted stem cell transplant. The receptors stem from a boy aged 2 to 10 with acute lymphoblastic leukemia, due to receive a stem cell transplant.

In this sample, this clonotype turned up many times. The chain recombines TRBV27 with TRBJ1-6; maybe TRBD1 (6 bases). The CDR3 runs 14 residues. Germline CDR1 and CDR2: MNHEY and SMNVEV (reference sequence). The V gene lost 4 bases and the J gene lost 7 bases, with 11 bases spanning the gap. The CDR3 reads CASSSGTGNSPLHF. The CDR3 coding sequence is TGTGCCAGCAGTTCCGGTACAGGGAATTCACCCCTCCACTTT.

This chain links TRBV20-1 with TRBJ1-1, with 7 bases fitting TRBD1. The CDR3 runs 17 residues. Germline V gene lookup returns CDR1 DFQATT and CDR2 SNEGSKA (reference sequence). V dropped 0 bases and J dropped 0; count of bases not matched to a gene: 10. The CDR3 DNA reads TGCAGTGCTAGAGAGGCAGGGGGGCGGTGGATGAACACTGAAGCTTTCTTT. It specifies CSAREAGGRWMNTEAFF.

The chain uses TRBV14 and TRBJ2-7; 7 bases map to TRBD1. Trimming cost V 3 bases and J 3 bases; bases outside gene matches: 14. CDR1 SGHDN and CDR2 FVKESK come from the germline V gene. This CDR3 is built from 17 residues. CDR3 in amino acids: CASSHGLTGVPLYEQYF. CDR3 nucleotides: TGTGCCAGCAGCCATGGGTTAACAGGGGTCCCACTCTACGAGCAGTACTTC.

This clonotype has a count of ten or more. The chain has TRBV7-9 and TRBJ2-7; tentatively, D is TRBD1 or TRBD2 (5 bases each). Trimming pared 1 base from V and 7 bases from J, leaving 17 bases between. Germline V gene lookup returns CDR1 SEHNR and CDR2 FQNEAQ (reference sequence). This CDR3 is 15 amino acids long. This CDR3 is CASSLGLSGRAEQYF. In nucleotides, the CDR3 is TGTGCCAGCAGCTTAGGATTGTCGGGACGGGCAGAGCAGTACTTC.

At least ten counts were recorded for this clonotype. This rearrangement joins TRBV20-1 to TRBJ1-1; D might be TRBD1 (5 bases). This CDR3 has 14 residues. Trimming took off 1 base at V and 6 bases at J, with 15 bases between the two ends. In germline, CDR1 is DFQATT, CDR2 SNEGSKA (reference sequence). The CDR3 bases are TGCAGTGCTAGAGCGGTAGGTGAGGGGCCTGAAGCTTTCTTT. Translated, it gives CSARAVGEGPEAFF.

The chain uses TRBV7-3 and TRBJ1-1; 12 nucleotides line up with TRBD1. Germline-derived CDR1 and CDR2 are SGHTA and FQGTGA. V lost 2 bases, J lost 7 bases, and 5 bases stayed unmatched. The CDR3 length is 15 residues. The CDR3 loop reads CASSLGTGGSDEAFF. The CDR3 nucleotides read TGTGCCAGCAGCTTAGGGACAGGGGGCTCTGATGAAGCTTTCTTT.

The table lists this clonotype with a few counts. This chain links TRBV15 with TRBJ2-4; D unclear. Trimming took off 5 bases at V and 6 bases at J, with 11 bases between the two ends. CDR1 and CDR2 (germline): LNHNV, YYDKDF (reference sequence). The CDR3 runs to 13 residues. As DNA, the CDR3 is TGTGCCACCAGCCTCCCGGACGGAAACATTCAGTACTTC. Its protein is CATSLPDGNIQYF.

This clonotype was seen ten or more times. The chain uses TRBV27 and TRBJ2-6; the D is unclear. Germline CDR1 and CDR2: MNHEY and SMNVEV (reference sequence). V lost 5 bases, J lost 1 base, and 15 bases lay in between. The length of the CDR3 is 17 residues. CDR3 residues: CASSPAFLLSGANVLTF. CDR3 DNA sequence: TGTGCCAGCAGTCCTGCGTTCCTCCTATCTGGGGCCAACGTCCTGACTTTC. Combining the CDR3 with reference TRBV27 and TRBJ2-6 gives the whole variable domain EAQVTQNPRYLITVTGKKLTVTCSQNMNHEYMSWYRQDPGLGLRQIYYSMNVEVTDKGDVPEGYKVSRKEKRNFPLILESPSPNQTSLYFCASSPAFLLSGANVLTFGAGSRLTVL.

This clonotype was observed many times. The chain uses TRBV12-3 or TRBV12-4 and TRBJ2-2; D not resolved. The CDR3 totals 14 residues. V was clipped by 2 bases and J by 5 bases, with 9 bases between them. The CDR3 sequence: CASSLLAGTGELFF. The CDR3 DNA is TGTGCCAGCAGTTTACTGGCTGGAACCGGGGAGCTGTTTTTT.

The rearrangement links TRBV13 to TRBJ1-3; the D is unclear. CDR3 length: 15 residues. Germline V CDR1 and CDR2: PRHDT, FYEKMQ (reference sequence). With 3 bases removed from V and 0 bases from J, the gap between germline ends came to 9 bases. DNA for the CDR3: TGTGCCAGCAGCTTCAACAGAATCTCTGGAAACACCATATATTTT. Translating it yields CASSFNRISGNTIYF.

The chain employs TRBV2 and TRBJ1-2; no firm D call. The V and J ends lost 9 bases and 2 bases respectively, with 16 bases between them. The CDR3 extends over 14 amino acids. Germline CDR1 reads SNHLY; CDR2 reads FYNNEI. CDR3 in amino acids: CARSTVRNNYGYTF. The CDR3 region has the DNA TGTGCCAGATCCACGGTCCGGAACAACTATGGCTACACCTTC.

On this clonotype: A single base separates this from a much larger clone, so it may be a read error. The gene calls are TRBV2 and TRBJ2-2, with 9 bases matching TRBD1. This CDR3 has 15 amino acids. CDR1 is SNHLY and CDR2 is FYNNEI in the germline V gene. V shed 5 bases, J shed 5 bases, and the junction held 6 bases outside the gene matches. In DNA, the CDR3 is TGTGCCAGCAGTTGCTCCGGGACAGGGACCGGGGAGCTGTTTTTT. It translates to CASSCSGTGTGELFF.

This clonotype was counted many times. The chain carries TRBV5-1 and TRBJ2-7, with unresolved D. There are 15 residues in the CDR3. CDR1 SGHRS and CDR2 YFSETQ come from the germline V gene. The V and J ends lost 3 bases and 6 bases respectively, with 19 bases between them. CDR3 sequence: CASSSTVSGAREQYF. The CDR3 bases are TGCGCCAGCAGCTCCACGGTCTCTGGTGCACGCGAGCAGTACTTC.

J is TRBJ2-6 and V is TRBV5-4; D not certain. Germline V gives CDR1 SGHNT, CDR2 YYREEE (reference sequence). The V and J ends lost 3 bases and 0 bases respectively, with 7 bases between them. The CDR3 consists of 15 residues. CDR3 DNA sequence: TGTGCCAGCAGCTCGGACGCCTCTGGGGCCAACGTCCTGACTTTC. Translating gives CASSSDASGANVLTF. Full variable domain (rest looked up from reference TRBV5-4 and TRBJ2-6): ETGVTQSPTHLIKTRGQQVTLRCSSQSGHNTVSWYQQALGQGPQFIFQYYREEENGRGNFPPRFSGLQFPNYSSELNVNALELDDSALYLCASSSDASGANVLTFGAGSRLTVL.

At least ten counts were recorded for this clonotype. CDR3 nucleotide sequence: TGTGCCAGCAGCCAAGCGGTTAACACAGATACGCAGTATTTT. Translating gives CASSQAVNTDTQYF. The J gene is TRBJ2-3, the V gene TRBV14, with D unresolved. The germline V and J ends were trimmed by 1 base and 2 bases, with 7 bases remaining between them. CDR3 length equals 14 residues. The V gene's germline CDR1 is SGHDN and CDR2 FVKESK.

This clonotype was observed at least ten times. This chain connects TRBV27 to TRBJ1-2; D uncertain. Trimming cost V 4 bases and J 3 bases, with 9 bases left between them. Per the germline V gene, CDR1 is MNHEY and CDR2 is SMNVEV (reference sequence). This CDR3 spans 13 amino acids. CDR3 DNA sequence: TGTGCCAGCAGTTCCCGCGGGCACTATGGCTACACCTTC. This codes for CASSSRGHYGYTF.

Ten or more counts support this clonotype. The chain joins TRBV7-8 to TRBJ2-7, with D hard to call. There are 11 residues in the CDR3. Trimming pared 1 base from V and 3 bases from J, leaving 1 base between. Per the germline V gene, CDR1 is SGHVS and CDR2 is FQNEAQ. CDR3 residues: CASSLVYEQYF. The CDR3 DNA reads TGTGCCAGCAGCTTAGTCTACGAGCAGTACTTC.

This clonotype was recorded many times. The J gene is TRBJ1-1, the V gene TRBV29-1; D remains ambiguous. Trimming pared 0 bases from V and 5 bases from J, leaving 7 bases between. CDR1 and CDR2 (germline): SQVTM, ANQGSEA. This CDR3 has 12 residues. The CDR3 DNA reads as TGCAGCGTTGAAGATCGCTTGACTGAAGCTTTCTTT. Translation: CSVEDRLTEAFF.

This clonotype has ten or more counts. This rearrangement joins TRBV29-1 to TRBJ1-1; no clear D. This CDR3 spans 12 amino acids. Germline V lookup: CDR1 SQVTM, CDR2 ANQGSEA. V lost 2 bases, J lost 5 bases, and 9 bases lay in between. CDR3 in amino acids: CSVELRLTEAFF. In DNA, the CDR3 is TGCAGCGTTGAATTGAGGTTAACTGAAGCTTTCTTT.

This clonotype was detected ten times or more. The chain employs TRBV5-5 and TRBJ2-3, with D unclear. The germline V gene encodes CDR1 SGHKS and CDR2 YYEKEE (reference sequence). The CDR3 runs to 13 residues. Trimming removed 1 base from V and 4 bases from J, with 7 bases in between. The CDR3 spells CASSLLGADTQYF. The CDR3 DNA sequence: TGTGCCAGCAGCTTGCTGGGCGCAGATACGCAGTATTTT.

This clonotype was recorded at least ten times. The chain links TRBV3-1 to TRBJ2-1, with TRBD2 as a possible D gene (5 bases). Trimming cost V 0 bases and J 4 bases, with 10 bases left between them. The CDR3 length is 15 residues. CDR1 LGHDT and CDR2 YNNKEL come from the germline V gene (reference sequence). The CDR3 DNA reads TGTGCCAGCAGCCAAGAGTATAGAGGGTACAATGAGCAGTTCTTC. Protein: CASSQEYRGYNEQFF.

Many counts were recorded for this clonotype. The chain carries TRBV12-3 or TRBV12-4 and TRBJ1-3, with D hard to call. The length of the CDR3 is 16 residues. The ends were cut back, 6 bases at V and 0 bases at J, with 15 bases in the middle. CDR3 DNA sequence: TGTGCCAGCAGCCTCCCCCAGGTTTACTCTGGAAACACCATATATTTT. Translation: CASSLPQVYSGNTIYF.

This clonotype was seen ten or more times. The rearrangement uses TRBV7-2 and TRBJ2-3, with TRBD1 matching 8 bases. After removal of 1 base from V and 9 bases from J, the junction contained 3 bases not matched to a gene. CDR3 length equals 13 residues. The germline V gene encodes CDR1 SGHTA and CDR2 FQGNSA. This CDR3 is CASSLGQGNTQYF. The CDR3 DNA reads as TGTGCCAGCAGCTTAGGACAGGGGAACACGCAGTATTTT.

This clonotype has ten or more counts. The gene calls are TRBV9 and TRBJ1-2; no definite D call. CDR1 SGDLS and CDR2 YYNGEE come from the germline V gene. CDR3 length equals 16 residues. V was trimmed by 0 bases and J by 5 bases, leaving 17 bases between them. The CDR3 DNA follows: TGTGCCAGCAGCGTAGAGGTCAGAACAAGCCTTTATGGCTACACCTTC. Translation: CASSVEVRTSLYGYTF.